This passage covers 18 T cell receptor beta chains from one sample sequenced in a study of control samples from healthy donors and cancer patients. TCRdb keeps only in-frame clones here, not all; method: immunoSEQ multiplex PCR. The repertoire includes over 85,000 clones, about 89% of them detected once, and roughly 9.7% sits in the top ten. Specimen: PBMCs. These receptors all stem from a woman in her fifties or sixties with colorectal cancer.

The chain combines TRBV18 with TRBJ2-1; D unclear. This CDR3 is built from 13 residues. From germline, CDR1 is KGHSH and CDR2 LQKENI. Trimming took 5 bases from V and 8 from J, leaving 13 bases between them. Here the CDR3 reads CASSSPGYDEQFF. The DNA for the CDR3 is TGTGCCAGCTCATCCCCCGGGTACGATGAGCAGTTCTTC.

The V call is TRBV3-1 (or the pseudogene TRBV3-2), the J call TRBJ2-3; 11 bases align to TRBD1. Germline CDR1 LGHDT, CDR2 YNNKEL (reference sequence). The J segment lost 5 bases and the V segment lost 4 bases, leaving 11 bases of the junction unmatched. The CDR3 consists of 17 residues. The CDR3 protein is CASSPGTGGKIGDTQYF. In nucleotides, the CDR3 is TGTGCCAGCAGCCCGGGGACAGGGGGGAAAATAGGAGATACGCAGTATTTT.

The V and J genes are TRBV6-2 or TRBV6-3 and TRBJ1-1; D remains ambiguous. The length of the CDR3 is 12 residues. Per germline, CDR1 MNHEY and CDR2 SVGEGT. V lost 5 bases and J 3 bases, leaving 7 bases between the germline ends. CDR3 DNA: TGTGCCAGCAGTGCCCGGTACACTGAAGCTTTCTTT. This translates into CASSARYTEAFF.

The chain links TRBV6-6 to TRBJ1-6; 7 bases agree with TRBD1. This CDR3 comprises 13 residues. V dropped 4 bases and J dropped 8; count of bases not matched to a gene: 2. CDR1 is MNHNY and CDR2 is SVGAGI in the germline V gene (reference sequence). The chain's CDR3 is CASSWTGDSPLHF. The CDR3 DNA reads TGTGCCAGCAGTTGGACAGGTGATTCACCCCTCCACTTT.

This clone was seen once. The chain combines TRBV7-9 with TRBJ2-3; D is unclear. The CDR3 contains 13 residues. Trimming stripped 5 bases from V and 3 bases from J, with 9 bases between. CDR1 and CDR2 from the germline V gene are SEHNR and FQNEAQ (reference sequence). CDR3 in DNA: TGTGCCAGCAGCCCCGAGGTAACAGATACGCAGTATTTT. This codes for CASSPEVTDTQYF. Full variable domain (rest looked up from reference TRBV7-9 and TRBJ2-3): DTGVSQNPRHKITKRGQNVTFRCDPISEHNRLYWYRQTLGQGPEFLTYFQNEAQLEKSRLLSDRFSAERPKGSFSTLEIQRTEQGDSAMYLCASSPEVTDTQYFGPGTRLTVL.

The chain is built from TRBV6-5 and TRBJ1-2; D is uncertain. The CDR3 extends over 13 amino acids. Germline lookup yields CDR1 MNHEY and CDR2 SVGAGI. The ends were cut back, 7 bases at V and 5 bases at J, with 14 bases in the middle. CDR3 region: CASIYEEGYGYTF. The CDR3 region has the DNA TGTGCCAGCATCTATGAGGAGGGTTATGGCTACACCTTC.

The DNA of the CDR3 is TGTGCCAGCAGCCCGGCGGGGGGTCGGCGGAATGAGCAGTTCTTC. This encodes CASSPAGGRRNEQFF. V usage is TRBV3-1 (or the pseudogene TRBV3-2) and J usage is TRBJ2-1; 8 nucleotides align to TRBD2. V shed 4 bases, J shed 7 bases, and the junction held 9 bases outside the gene matches. This CDR3 region has 15 residues. The germline gives CDR1 LGHDT, CDR2 YNNKEL (reference sequence).

The chain is built from TRBV18 and TRBJ2-1; D is unresolved. The germline V and J ends were trimmed by 1 base and 9 bases, with 7 bases remaining between them. The CDR3 covers 12 residues. Germline V gives CDR1 KGHSH, CDR2 LQKENI. The CDR3 sequence is CASSPLGSEQFF. The CDR3 DNA reads TGTGCCAGCTCACCACTGGGCAGTGAGCAGTTCTTC. The entire variable domain, with the rest obtained from reference TRBV18 and TRBJ2-1, is as follows: NAGVMQNPRHLVRRRGQEARLRCSPMKGHSHVYWYRQLPEEGLKFMVYLQKENIIDESGMPKERFSAEFPKEGPSILRIQQVVRGDSAAYFCASSPLGSEQFFGPGTRLTVL.

A word on this clone: Other DNA sequences from this sample encode an identical CDR3 as well. V gene TRBV7-9 combines with J gene TRBJ2-3; D gene unclear. Trimming pared 1 base from V and 2 bases from J, leaving 7 bases between. This CDR3 is 14 amino acids long. Germline CDR1 is SEHNR and CDR2 is FQNEAQ (reference sequence). The CDR3: CASSLGQNTDTQYF. CDR3 in DNA: TGTGCCAGCAGCTTAGGGCAGAACACAGATACGCAGTATTTT.

This chain joins TRBV27 and TRBJ2-1, with TRBD2 identical over 8 bases. The germline V gene has CDR1 MNHEY and CDR2 SMNVEV (reference sequence). Trimming at V came to 5 bases and at J to 2 bases, leaving 2 bases not matched to a gene. The CDR3 covers 14 residues. CDR3 amino acids: CASSPGGAYNEQFF. Written as DNA, the CDR3 is TGTGCCAGCAGTCCGGGGGGGGCCTACAATGAGCAGTTCTTC.

The chain is built from TRBV6-5 and TRBJ1-2; D gene unclear. Between the trimmed V and J ends, which lost 6 bases and 1 base, there was a span of 9 bases. Germline V gene data show CDR1 as MNHEY and CDR2 as SVGAGI. The CDR3 length is 13 residues. CDR3 nucleotide sequence: TGTGCCAGCAGACCTCCAAGTAACTATGGCTACACCTTC. Translated, it gives CASRPPSNYGYTF.

The gene calls are TRBV14 and TRBJ1-6; 9 bases map to TRBD1. The CDR3 has 16 amino acids. Looked up from germline, CDR1 is SGHDN and CDR2 is FVKESK. V trimming: 4 bases; J trimming: 8 bases; junction bases outside the gene matches: 9. The CDR3 sequence is CASSRSDRGLHSPLHF. The DNA of the CDR3 is TGTGCCAGCAGCCGCTCGGACAGGGGTCTGCATTCACCCCTCCACTTT.

This clone was found once. Other DNA sequences within the sample encode an identical CDR3. V and J are TRBV7-2 and TRBJ2-1; 8 bases are shared with TRBD1. With V trimmed by 3 bases and J by 0 bases, 1 base remained unmatched. CDR1 and CDR2 (germline): SGHTA, FQGNSA. This CDR3 is built from 15 residues. The DNA for the CDR3 is TGTGCCAGCAGCTTCGACAGGGGCTCCTACAATGAGCAGTTCTTC. Protein sequence: CASSFDRGSYNEQFF. Full variable domain (missing parts from reference TRBV7-2 and TRBJ2-1): GAGVSQSPSNKVTEKGKDVELRCDPISGHTALYWYRQSLGQGLEFLIYFQGNSAPDKSGLPSDRFSAERTGGSVSTLTIQRTQQEDSAVYLCASSFDRGSYNEQFFGPGTRLTVL.

The CDR3 DNA reads TGTGCCAGCAGCGTAGGCCCAGCGGTCAATCAGCCCCAGCATTTT. Its protein product is CASSVGPAVNQPQHF. The J gene is TRBJ1-5, the V gene TRBV9; D is uncertain. V was shortened by 0 bases and J by 3 bases, with 10 bases between the two germline ends. Per germline, CDR1 SGDLS and CDR2 YYNGEE. The CDR3 has 15 amino acids. Complete variable domain (other parts from reference TRBV9 and TRBJ1-5): DSGVTQTPKHLITATGQRVTLRCSPRSGDLSVYWYQQSLDQGLQFLIQYYNGEERAKGNILERFSAQQFPDLHSELNLSSLELGDSALYFCASSVGPAVNQPQHFGDGTRLSIL.

Only one count was recorded for this clone. The gene calls are TRBV7-3 and TRBJ2-1; D remains unclear. This CDR3 region has 13 residues. V lost 2 bases and J 4 bases, leaving 6 bases between the germline ends. CDR1 is SGHTA, CDR2 FQGTGA, per germline. The CDR3 sequence is CASSLGIYNEQFF. The CDR3 DNA is TGTGCCAGCAGCTTAGGGATTTACAATGAGCAGTTCTTC.

Only a few counts were recorded for this clone. The chain carries TRBV4-3 and TRBJ1-3, with D maybe TRBD1 (6 bases). Per the germline V gene, CDR1 is LGHNA and CDR2 is YSLEER. The CDR3 runs to 17 residues. V dropped 1 base and J dropped 3 bases, with 16 bases sitting between them. CDR3 protein: CASSQAQTGTGGNTIYF. The CDR3 DNA reads TGCGCCAGCAGCCAAGCCCAAACAGGGACCGGTGGAAACACCATATATTTT.

The chain employs TRBV6-1 and TRBJ2-3, with 8 positions matching TRBD2. Germline CDR1 and CDR2: MNHNS and SASEGT. The CDR3 has 15 amino acids. V lost 3 bases and J lost 4; bases outside the gene matches: 6. CDR3 nucleotide sequence: TGTGCCAGCAGTGAGAGCGGGGGTAGAGCAGATACGCAGTATTTT. Residues: CASSESGGRADTQYF.

This chain uses TRBV14 with TRBJ1-2; unclear D gene. This CDR3 spans 11 amino acids. Trimming removed 1 base at V and 5 bases at J, with 2 bases between. Germline V gives CDR1 SGHDN, CDR2 FVKESK. CDR3 DNA: TGTGCCAGCAGCCAAGGTTATGGCTACACCTTC. The encoded protein is CASSQGYGYTF.